The 8 T cell receptor beta chains given below trace back to one sample, sequenced in a study of identical twins. TCRdb redid the calling of the 5' RACE reads with MiXCR, one entry per CDR3 protein. The table shows hundreds of thousands of distinct CDR3 sequences, with around 8.6% occurring only once. The same sample was also studied in work on yellow fever vaccine responses in identical twins.

Sequences were obtained from PBMCs. These receptor sequences come from a young woman in good health.

This clonotype was seen a few times. This chain joins TRBV20-1 and TRBJ2-7; 12 bases line up with TRBD2. Germline V gene sequence: CDR1 DFQATT, CDR2 SNEGSKA (reference sequence). The CDR3 covers 15 residues. V was clipped by 3 bases and J by 3 bases; unmatched bases: 6. CDR3 DNA sequence: TGCAGTGCTAGGCGACCGACTAGCGGGGGCTACGAGCAGTACTTC. Residues: CSARRPTSGGYEQYF.

The sample holds a few counts of this clonotype. Here the CDR3 reads CASSPFRQGKTGEQYF. CDR3 in DNA: TGCGCCAGCAGCCCATTTCGACAGGGGAAAACGGGAGAGCAGTACTTC. This chain uses TRBV5-1 with TRBJ2-7; 8 bases are shared with TRBD1. The germline V gene encodes CDR1 SGHRS and CDR2 YFSETQ. The CDR3 covers 16 residues. Unmatched junction bases numbered 16, after V lost 4 bases and J lost 7 bases.

This clonotype was seen a handful of times. This rearrangement joins TRBV11-1 to TRBJ2-2; D might be TRBD2 (6 bases). V lost 6 bases, J lost 1 base, and 15 bases lay in between. Germline CDR1 reads SGHAT; CDR2 reads FQDESV (reference sequence). The CDR3 sequence is 16 residues long. CDR3 in amino acids: CASRSRERLNTGELFF. As DNA, the CDR3 is TGTGCCAGCAGGAGCCGGGAGCGCTTGAACACCGGGGAGCTGTTTTTT.

The rearrangement uses TRBV5-1 and TRBJ2-5; 7 bases agree with TRBD1. Germline assignment: CDR1 SGHRS and CDR2 YFSETQ. After removal of 2 bases from V and 1 base from J, the junction contained 5 bases not matched to a gene. This CDR3 region has 15 residues. The CDR3 is CASSFQGTAQETQYF. The DNA for the CDR3 is TGCGCCAGCAGCTTTCAAGGGACAGCCCAAGAGACCCAGTACTTC. Filled out from reference TRBV5-1 and TRBJ2-5, the complete variable domain reads KAGVTQTPRYLIKTRGQQVTLSCSPISGHRSVSWYQQTPGQGLQFLFEYFSETQRNKGNFPGRFSGRQFSNSRSEMNVSTLELGDSALYLCASSFQGTAQETQYFGPGTRLLVL.

This clonotype was recorded many times. The CDR3 DNA sequence: TGTGCCAGCAGTGATACGGCTAGCGGCGACACCGGGGAGCTGTTTTTT. Encoded protein: CASSDTASGDTGELFF. The chain uses TRBV6-4 and TRBJ2-2; 7 bases align to TRBD2. The CDR3 is made up of 16 amino acids. CDR1 and CDR2 from the germline V gene are MRHNA and SNTAGT. Trimming removed 3 bases from V and 3 bases from J; junction bases left unmatched: 7.

The rearrangement joins TRBV11-2 to TRBJ2-1, with D perhaps TRBD2 (6 bases). Germline assignment: CDR1 SGHAT and CDR2 FQNNGV. The CDR3 runs to 15 residues. The ends were cut back, 2 bases at V and 5 bases at J, with 13 bases in the middle. The DNA for the CDR3 is TGTGCCAGCAGCTTATCGGGCGGGACCCACAATGAGCAGTTCTTC. The encoded protein is CASSLSGGTHNEQFF.

This clonotype was seen more than once but under ten times. This chain uses TRBV10-3 with TRBJ2-7, with D possibly matching TRBD2 (6 bases). The V and J ends lost 8 bases and 0 bases respectively, with 14 bases between them. CDR1 and CDR2 (germline): ENHRY, SYGVKD. The CDR3 loop spans 14 amino acids. CDR3 nucleotide sequence: TGTGCCATCGGGGGGACTCGCAACTCCTACGAGCAGTACTTC. Protein: CAIGGTRNSYEQYF.

A few counts support this clonotype. CDR3 protein: CASSQAGTESNYGYTF. The CDR3 DNA sequence: TGTGCCAGCAGCCAGGCCGGGACAGAGTCTAACTATGGCTACACCTTC. This chain joins TRBV4-2 and TRBJ1-2, with 7 positions matching TRBD1. CDR3 length: 16 amino acids. The V gene end was trimmed by 3 bases and the J gene end by 0 bases; junction bases not matched to a gene: 7. The V gene's germline CDR1 is LGHNA and CDR2 YNFKEQ.